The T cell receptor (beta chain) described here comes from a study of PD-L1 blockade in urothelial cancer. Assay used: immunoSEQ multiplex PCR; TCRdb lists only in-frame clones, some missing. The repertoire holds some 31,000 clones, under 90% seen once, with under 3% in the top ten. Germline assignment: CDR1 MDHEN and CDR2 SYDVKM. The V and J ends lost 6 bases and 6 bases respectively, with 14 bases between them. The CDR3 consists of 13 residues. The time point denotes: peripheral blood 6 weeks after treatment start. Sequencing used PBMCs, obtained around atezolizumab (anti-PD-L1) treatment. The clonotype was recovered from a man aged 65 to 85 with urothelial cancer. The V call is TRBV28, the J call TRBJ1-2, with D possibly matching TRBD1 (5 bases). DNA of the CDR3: TGTGCCAGCAGAGTAGTATCGGGGGATGGCTACACCTTC. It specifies CASRVVSGDGYTF.